This T cell receptor beta chain was identified in a study of beta chain features in type 1 diabetes. Germline loops: CDR1 SEHNR, CDR2 FQNEAQ (reference sequence). Deletions cut 6 bases from V and 5 bases from J, with 14 bases between. CDR3 length: 13 residues. The study reverse transcribed the entire isolated RNA, so it sequenced expressed TCRB transcripts. The protocol was immunoSEQ multiplex PCR, while the TCRdb copy is restricted to in-frame clones and leaves out a portion. The repertoire holds some 410,000 clones, 11% to 15% seen once, with roughly 0.035% in the top ten. This clone was counted between two and nine times.

This TCR derives from a man aged 25 to 45 in good health. The specimen was naive CD4+ T cells from blood. This chain links TRBV7-9 with TRBJ2-7; D is uncertain. This chain's CDR3 is CASSPPNPHEQYF. DNA for the CDR3: TGTGCCAGCAGTCCTCCGAACCCCCACGAGCAGTACTTC.